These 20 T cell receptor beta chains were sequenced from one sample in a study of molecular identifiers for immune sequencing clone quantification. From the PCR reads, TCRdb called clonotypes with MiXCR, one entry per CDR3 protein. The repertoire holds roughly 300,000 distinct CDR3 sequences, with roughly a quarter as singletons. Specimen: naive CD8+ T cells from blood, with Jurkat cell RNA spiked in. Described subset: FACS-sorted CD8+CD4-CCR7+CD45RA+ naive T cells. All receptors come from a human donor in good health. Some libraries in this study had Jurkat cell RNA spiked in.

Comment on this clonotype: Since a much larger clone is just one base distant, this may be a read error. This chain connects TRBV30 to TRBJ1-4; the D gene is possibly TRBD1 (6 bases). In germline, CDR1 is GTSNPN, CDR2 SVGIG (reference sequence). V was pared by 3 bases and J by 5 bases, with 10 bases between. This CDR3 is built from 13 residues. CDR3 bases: TGTGCCTGGAGCGGGGGGCCCAATGAAAAACTGTTTTTT. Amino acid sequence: CAWSGGPNEKLFF.

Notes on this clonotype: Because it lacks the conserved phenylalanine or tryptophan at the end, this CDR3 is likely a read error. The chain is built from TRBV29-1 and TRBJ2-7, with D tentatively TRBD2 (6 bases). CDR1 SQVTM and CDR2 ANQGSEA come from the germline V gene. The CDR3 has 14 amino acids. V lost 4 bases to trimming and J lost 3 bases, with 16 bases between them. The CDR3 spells CSVVDRDFRYEQYL. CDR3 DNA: TGCAGCGTTGTTGACCGGGACTTCCGCTACGAGCAGTACTTA.

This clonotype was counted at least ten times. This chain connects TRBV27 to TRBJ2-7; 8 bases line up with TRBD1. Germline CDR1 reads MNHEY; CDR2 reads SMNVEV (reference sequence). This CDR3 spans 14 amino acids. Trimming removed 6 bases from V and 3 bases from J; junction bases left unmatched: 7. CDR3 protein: CASRYRGASYEQYF. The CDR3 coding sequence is TGTGCCAGCAGATACAGGGGGGCAAGCTACGAGCAGTACTTC.

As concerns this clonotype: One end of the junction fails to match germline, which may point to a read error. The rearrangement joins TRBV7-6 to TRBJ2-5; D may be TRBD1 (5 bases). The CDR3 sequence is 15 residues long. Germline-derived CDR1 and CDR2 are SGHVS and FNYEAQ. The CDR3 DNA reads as TGTGCCAGCAGCTTAGAAGAAGGGGTTCAAGAGCCCCAGTACTTC. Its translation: CASSLEEGVQEPQYF.

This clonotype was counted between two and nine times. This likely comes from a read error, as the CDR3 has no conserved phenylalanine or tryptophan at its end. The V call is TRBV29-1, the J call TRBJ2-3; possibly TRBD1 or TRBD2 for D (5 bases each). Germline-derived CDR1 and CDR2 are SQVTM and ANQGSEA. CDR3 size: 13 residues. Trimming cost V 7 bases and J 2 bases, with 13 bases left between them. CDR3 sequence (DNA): TGCAGCGCACGGGACGGCCACACAGATACGCAGTATTCT. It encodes CSARDGHTDTQYS.

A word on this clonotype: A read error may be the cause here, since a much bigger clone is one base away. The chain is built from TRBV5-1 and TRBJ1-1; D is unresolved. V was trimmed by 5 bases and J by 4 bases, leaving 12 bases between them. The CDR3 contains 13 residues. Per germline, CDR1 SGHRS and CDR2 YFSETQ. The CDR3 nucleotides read TGCGCCAGCAGGTACGGGTCGGGCACTGAAGCTTTCTTT. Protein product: CASRYGSGTEAFF.

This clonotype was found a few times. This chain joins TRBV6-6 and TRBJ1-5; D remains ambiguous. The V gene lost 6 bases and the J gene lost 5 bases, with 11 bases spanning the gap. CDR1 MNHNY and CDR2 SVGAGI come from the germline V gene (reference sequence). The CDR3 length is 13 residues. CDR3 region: CASSHGAYQPQHF. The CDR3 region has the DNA TGTGCCAGCAGCCACGGTGCGTATCAGCCCCAGCATTTT.

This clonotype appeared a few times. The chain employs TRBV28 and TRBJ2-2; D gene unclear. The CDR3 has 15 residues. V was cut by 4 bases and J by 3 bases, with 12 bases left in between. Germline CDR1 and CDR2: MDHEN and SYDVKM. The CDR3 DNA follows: TGTGCCAGCAGTTCGACGAAGGCGGACACCGGGGAGCTGTTTTTT. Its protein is CASSSTKADTGELFF.

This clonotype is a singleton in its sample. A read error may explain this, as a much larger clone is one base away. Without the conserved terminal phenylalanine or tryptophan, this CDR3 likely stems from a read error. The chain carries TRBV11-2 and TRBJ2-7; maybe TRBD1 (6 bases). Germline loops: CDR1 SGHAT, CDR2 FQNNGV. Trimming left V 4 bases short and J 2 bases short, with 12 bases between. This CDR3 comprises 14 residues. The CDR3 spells CASSWTARAYEQYI. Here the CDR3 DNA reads TGTGCCAGCAGCTGGACAGCCCGTGCCTACGAGCAGTACATC.

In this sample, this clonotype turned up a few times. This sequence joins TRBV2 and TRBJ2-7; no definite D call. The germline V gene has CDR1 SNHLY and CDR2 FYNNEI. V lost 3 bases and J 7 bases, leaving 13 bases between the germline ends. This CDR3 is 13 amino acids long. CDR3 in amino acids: CASSDTILREQYF. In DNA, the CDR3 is TGTGCCAGCAGTGACACCATTCTACGAGAGCAGTACTTC.

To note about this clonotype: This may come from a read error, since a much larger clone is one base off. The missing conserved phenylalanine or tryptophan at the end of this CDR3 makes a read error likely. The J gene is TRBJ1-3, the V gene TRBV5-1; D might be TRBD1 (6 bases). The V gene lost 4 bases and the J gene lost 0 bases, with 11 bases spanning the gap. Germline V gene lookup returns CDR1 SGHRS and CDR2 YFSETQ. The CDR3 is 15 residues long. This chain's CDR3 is CASSREGDSGNTIYY. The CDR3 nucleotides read TGCGCCAGCAGCAGAGAGGGGGACTCTGGAAACACCATATATTAT.

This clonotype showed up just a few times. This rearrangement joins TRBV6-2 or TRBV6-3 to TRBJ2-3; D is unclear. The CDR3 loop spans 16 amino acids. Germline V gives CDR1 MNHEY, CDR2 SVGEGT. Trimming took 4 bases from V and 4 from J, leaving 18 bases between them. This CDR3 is CASSSPDRLSPDTQYF. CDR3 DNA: TGTGCCAGCAGTTCACCGGATAGACTCTCCCCAGATACGCAGTATTTT.

The CDR3 loop is CASSQDRGFLNTEAFF. The DNA for the CDR3 is TGCGCCAGCAGCCAAGACAGGGGGTTTTTGAACACTGAAGCTTTCTTT. The V gene is TRBV4-3, the J gene TRBJ1-1; 7 bases map to TRBD1. This CDR3 spans 16 amino acids. Trimming removed 0 bases from V and 0 bases from J; junction bases left unmatched: 4. Germline values: CDR1 LGHNA, CDR2 YSLEER.

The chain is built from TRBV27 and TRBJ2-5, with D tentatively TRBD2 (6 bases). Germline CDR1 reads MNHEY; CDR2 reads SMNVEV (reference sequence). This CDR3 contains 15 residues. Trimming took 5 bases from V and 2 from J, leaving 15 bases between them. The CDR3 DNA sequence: TGTGCCAGCAGTCCCCACCCAGCGGGTCAAGAGACCCAGTACTTC. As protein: CASSPHPAGQETQYF.

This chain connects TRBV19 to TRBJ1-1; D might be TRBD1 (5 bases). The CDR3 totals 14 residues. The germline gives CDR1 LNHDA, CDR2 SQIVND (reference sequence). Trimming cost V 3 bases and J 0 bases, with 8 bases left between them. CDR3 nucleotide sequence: TGTGCCAGTAGTATTTGGACACTGAACACTGAAGCTTTCTTT. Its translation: CASSIWTLNTEAFF.

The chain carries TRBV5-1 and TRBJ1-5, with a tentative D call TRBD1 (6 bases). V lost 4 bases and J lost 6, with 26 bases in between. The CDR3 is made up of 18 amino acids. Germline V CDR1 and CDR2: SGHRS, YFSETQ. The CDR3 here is CASSGKSGGRGWGQPQHF. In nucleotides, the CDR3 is TGCGCCAGCAGCGGAAAGTCCGGGGGGCGCGGGTGGGGTCAGCCCCAGCATTTT.

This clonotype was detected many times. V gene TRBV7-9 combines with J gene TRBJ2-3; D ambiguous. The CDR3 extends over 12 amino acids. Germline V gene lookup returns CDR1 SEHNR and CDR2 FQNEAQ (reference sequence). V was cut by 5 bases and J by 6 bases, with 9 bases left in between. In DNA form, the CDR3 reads TGTGCCAGCAGCGGCCGCCTGGATACGCAGTATTTT. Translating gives CASSGRLDTQYF. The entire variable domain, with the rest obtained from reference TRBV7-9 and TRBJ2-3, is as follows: DTGVSQNPRHKITKRGQNVTFRCDPISEHNRLYWYRQTLGQGPEFLTYFQNEAQLEKSRLLSDRFSAERPKGSFSTLEIQRTEQGDSAMYLCASSGRLDTQYFGPGTRLTVL.

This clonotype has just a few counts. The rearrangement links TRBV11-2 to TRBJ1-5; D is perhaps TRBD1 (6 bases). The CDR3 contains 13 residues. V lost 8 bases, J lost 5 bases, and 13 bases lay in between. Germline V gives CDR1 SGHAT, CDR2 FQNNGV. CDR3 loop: CASGPGVYQPQHF. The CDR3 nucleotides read TGTGCCAGCGGTCCAGGGGTTTATCAGCCCCAGCATTTT.

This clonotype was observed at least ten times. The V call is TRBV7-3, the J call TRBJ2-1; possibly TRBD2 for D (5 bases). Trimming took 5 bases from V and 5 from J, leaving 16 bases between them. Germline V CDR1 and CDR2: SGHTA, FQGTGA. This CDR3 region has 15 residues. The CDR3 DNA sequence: TGTGCCAGCAGCCCTTTTTCGGGAAGAGACAATGAGCAGTTCTTC. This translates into CASSPFSGRDNEQFF.

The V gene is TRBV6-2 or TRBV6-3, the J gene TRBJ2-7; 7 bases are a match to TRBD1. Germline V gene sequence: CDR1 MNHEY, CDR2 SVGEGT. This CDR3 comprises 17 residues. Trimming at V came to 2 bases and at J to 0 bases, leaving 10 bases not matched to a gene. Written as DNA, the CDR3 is TGTGCCAGCAGTTACACCCGGGACAGATATTACTCCTACGAGCAGTACTTC. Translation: CASSYTRDRYYSYEQYF.